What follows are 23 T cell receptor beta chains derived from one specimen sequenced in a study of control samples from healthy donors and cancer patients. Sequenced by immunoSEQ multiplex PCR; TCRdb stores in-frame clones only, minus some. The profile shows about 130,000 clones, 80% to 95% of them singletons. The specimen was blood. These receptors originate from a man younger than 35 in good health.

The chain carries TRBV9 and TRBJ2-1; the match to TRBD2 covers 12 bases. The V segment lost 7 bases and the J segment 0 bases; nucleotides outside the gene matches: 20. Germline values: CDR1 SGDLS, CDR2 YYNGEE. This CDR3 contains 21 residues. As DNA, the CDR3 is TGTGCCAGCTCCTCCCCTCCAGACGTAGGACTAGCGGGGCACTCCTACAATGAGCAGTTCTTC. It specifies CASSSPPDVGLAGHSYNEQFF.

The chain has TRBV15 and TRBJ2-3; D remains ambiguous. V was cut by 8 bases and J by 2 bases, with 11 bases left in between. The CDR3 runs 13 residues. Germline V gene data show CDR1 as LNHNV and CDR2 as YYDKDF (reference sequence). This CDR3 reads CATLRANTDTQYF. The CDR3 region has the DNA TGTGCCACCCTCAGAGCGAACACAGATACGCAGTATTTT.

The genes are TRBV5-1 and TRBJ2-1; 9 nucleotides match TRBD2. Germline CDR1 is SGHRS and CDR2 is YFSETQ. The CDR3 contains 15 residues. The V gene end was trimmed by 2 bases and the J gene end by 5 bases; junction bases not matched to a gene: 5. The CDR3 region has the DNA TGCGCCAGCAGCTTTACTAGCGGGTACAACAATGAGCAGTTCTTC. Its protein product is CASSFTSGYNNEQFF.

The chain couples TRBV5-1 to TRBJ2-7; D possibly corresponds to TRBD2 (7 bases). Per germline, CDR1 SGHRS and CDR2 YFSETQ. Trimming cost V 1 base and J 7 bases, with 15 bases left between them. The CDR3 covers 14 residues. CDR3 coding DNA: TGCGCCAGCAGCTTGTTGGCAGGGGAGGGTGAGCAGTACTTC. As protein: CASSLLAGEGEQYF. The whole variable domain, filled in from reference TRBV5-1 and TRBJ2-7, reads KAGVTQTPRYLIKTRGQQVTLSCSPISGHRSVSWYQQTPGQGLQFLFEYFSETQRNKGNFPGRFSGRQFSNSRSEMNVSTLELGDSALYLCASSLLAGEGEQYFGPGTRLTVT.

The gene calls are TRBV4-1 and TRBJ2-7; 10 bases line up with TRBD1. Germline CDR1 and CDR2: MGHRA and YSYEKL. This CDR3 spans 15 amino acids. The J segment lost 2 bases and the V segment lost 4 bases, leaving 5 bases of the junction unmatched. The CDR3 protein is CASSPRDRGTYEQYF. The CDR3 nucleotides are TGCGCCAGCAGCCCCCGGGACAGGGGCACCTACGAGCAGTACTTC.

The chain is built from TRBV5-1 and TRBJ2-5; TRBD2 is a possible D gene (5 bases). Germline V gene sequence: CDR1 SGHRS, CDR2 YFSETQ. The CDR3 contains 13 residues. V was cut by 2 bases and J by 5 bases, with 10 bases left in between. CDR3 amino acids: CASSFTRRETQYF. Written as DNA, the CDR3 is TGCGCCAGCAGCTTCACTAGGCGGGAGACCCAGTACTTC.

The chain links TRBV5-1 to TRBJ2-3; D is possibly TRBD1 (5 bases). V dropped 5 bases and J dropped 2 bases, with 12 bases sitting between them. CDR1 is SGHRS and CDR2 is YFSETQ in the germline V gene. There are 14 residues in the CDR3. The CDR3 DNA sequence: TGCGCCAGCAGTTCCCAAGGGGTCACAGATACGCAGTATTTT. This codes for CASSSQGVTDTQYF.

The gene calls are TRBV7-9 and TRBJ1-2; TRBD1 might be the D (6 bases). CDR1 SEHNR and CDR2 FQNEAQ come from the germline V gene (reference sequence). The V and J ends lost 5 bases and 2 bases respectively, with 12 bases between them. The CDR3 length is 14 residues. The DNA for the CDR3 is TGTGCCAGCAGCCTATACAGGGAAAACTATGGCTACACCTTC. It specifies CASSLYRENYGYTF.

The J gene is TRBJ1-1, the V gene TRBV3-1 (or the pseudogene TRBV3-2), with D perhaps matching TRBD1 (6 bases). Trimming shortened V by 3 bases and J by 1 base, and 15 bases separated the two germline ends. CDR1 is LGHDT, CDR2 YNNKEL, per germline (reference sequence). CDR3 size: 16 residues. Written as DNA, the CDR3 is TGTGCCAGCAGCCAGGGAGGGACACAGAAGAACACTGAAGCTTTCTTT. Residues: CASSQGGTQKNTEAFF.

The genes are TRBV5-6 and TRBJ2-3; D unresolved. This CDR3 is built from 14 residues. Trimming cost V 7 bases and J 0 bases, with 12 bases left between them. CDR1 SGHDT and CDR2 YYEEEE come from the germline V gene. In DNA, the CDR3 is TGTGCCAGCTGGCTGGGTTCGAGCACAGATACGCAGTATTTT. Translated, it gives CASWLGSSTDTQYF.

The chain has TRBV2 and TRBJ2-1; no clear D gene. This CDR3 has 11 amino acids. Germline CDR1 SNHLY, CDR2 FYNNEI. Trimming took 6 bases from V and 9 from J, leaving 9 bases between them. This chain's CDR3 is CASRVYSEQFF. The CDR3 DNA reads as TGTGCCAGCAGGGTATATAGTGAGCAGTTCTTC.

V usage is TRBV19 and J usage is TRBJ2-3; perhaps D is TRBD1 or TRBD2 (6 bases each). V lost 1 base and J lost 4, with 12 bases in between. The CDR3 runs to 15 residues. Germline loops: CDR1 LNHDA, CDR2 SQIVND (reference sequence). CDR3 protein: CASSIVGGRSDTQYF. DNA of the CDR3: TGTGCCAGTAGTATAGTAGGGGGGCGCTCAGATACGCAGTATTTT.

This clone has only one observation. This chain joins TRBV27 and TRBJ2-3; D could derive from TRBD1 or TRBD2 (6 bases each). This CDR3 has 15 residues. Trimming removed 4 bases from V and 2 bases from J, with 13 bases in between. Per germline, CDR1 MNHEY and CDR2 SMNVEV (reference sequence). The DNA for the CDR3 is TGTGCCAGCAGTTCCACCAGGGGACTCACAGATACGCAGTATTTT. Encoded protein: CASSSTRGLTDTQYF.

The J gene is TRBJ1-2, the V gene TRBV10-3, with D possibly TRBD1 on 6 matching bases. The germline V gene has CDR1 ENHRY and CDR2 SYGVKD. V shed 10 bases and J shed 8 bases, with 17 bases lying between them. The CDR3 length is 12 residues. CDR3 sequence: CATGIHRDGYTF. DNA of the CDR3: TGTGCCACCGGGATTCACAGGGACGGCTACACCTTC.

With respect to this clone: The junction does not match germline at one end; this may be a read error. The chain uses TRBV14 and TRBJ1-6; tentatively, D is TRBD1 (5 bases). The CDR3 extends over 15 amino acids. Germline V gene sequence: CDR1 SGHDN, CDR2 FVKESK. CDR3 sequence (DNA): TGTGCCAGCAGCCAAGAATGGGCAGGGACTTCACCTCTCCACTTT. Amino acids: CASSQEWAGTSPLHF.

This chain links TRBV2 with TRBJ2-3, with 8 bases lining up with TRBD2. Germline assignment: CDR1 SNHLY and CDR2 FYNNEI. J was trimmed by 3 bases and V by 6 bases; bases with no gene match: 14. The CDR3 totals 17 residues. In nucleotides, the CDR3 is TGTGCCAGCAGCGTAGCCCGGGGGGGTACAACAACAGATACGCAGTATTTT. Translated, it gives CASSVARGGTTTDTQYF.

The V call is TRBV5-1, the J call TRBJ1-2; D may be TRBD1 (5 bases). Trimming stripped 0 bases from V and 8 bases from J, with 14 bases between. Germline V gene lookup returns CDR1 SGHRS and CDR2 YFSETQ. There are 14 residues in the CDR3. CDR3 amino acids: CASSLAEGLQGYTF. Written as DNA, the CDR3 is TGCGCCAGCAGCTTGGCGGAGGGGCTTCAGGGCTACACCTTC.

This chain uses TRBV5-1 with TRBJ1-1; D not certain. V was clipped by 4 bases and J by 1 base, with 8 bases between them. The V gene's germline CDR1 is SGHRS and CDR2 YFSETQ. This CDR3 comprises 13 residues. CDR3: CASSTLGNTEAFF. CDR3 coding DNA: TGCGCCAGCAGCACACTAGGGAACACTGAAGCTTTCTTT. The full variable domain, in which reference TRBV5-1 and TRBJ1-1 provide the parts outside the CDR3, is KAGVTQTPRYLIKTRGQQVTLSCSPISGHRSVSWYQQTPGQGLQFLFEYFSETQRNKGNFPGRFSGRQFSNSRSEMNVSTLELGDSALYLCASSTLGNTEAFFGQGTRLTVV.

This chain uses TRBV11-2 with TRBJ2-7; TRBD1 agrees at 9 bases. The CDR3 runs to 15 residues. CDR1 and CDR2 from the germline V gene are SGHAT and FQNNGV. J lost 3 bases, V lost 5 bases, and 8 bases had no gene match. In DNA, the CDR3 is TGTGCCAGCAGCGCCGGGACAGGGCGGATCTACGAGCAGTACTTC. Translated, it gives CASSAGTGRIYEQYF.

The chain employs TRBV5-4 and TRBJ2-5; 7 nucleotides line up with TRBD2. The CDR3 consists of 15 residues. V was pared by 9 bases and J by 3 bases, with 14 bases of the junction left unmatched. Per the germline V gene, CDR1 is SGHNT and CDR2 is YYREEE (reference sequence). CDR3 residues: CATLWGGRAEETQYF. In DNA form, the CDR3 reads TGTGCCACCTTATGGGGGGGACGAGCCGAAGAGACCCAGTACTTC.

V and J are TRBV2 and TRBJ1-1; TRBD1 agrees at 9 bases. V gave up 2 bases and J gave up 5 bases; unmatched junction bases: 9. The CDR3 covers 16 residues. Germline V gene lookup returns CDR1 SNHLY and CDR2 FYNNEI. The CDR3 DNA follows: TGTGCCAGCAGTGAAAGCTCCACAGGGGGCTGGACTGAAGCTTTCTTT. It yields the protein CASSESSTGGWTEAFF.

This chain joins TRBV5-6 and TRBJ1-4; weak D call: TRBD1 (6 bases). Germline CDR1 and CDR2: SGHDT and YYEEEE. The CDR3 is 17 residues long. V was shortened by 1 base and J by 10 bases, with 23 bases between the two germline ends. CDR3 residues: CASSLFGRGPGEGKLFF. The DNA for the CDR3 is TGTGCCAGCAGCTTGTTTGGAAGAGGACCAGGGGAAGGAAAACTGTTTTTT. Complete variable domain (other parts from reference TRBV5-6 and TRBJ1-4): DAGVTQSPTHLIKTRGQQVTLRCSPKSGHDTVSWYQQALGQGPQFIFQYYEEEERQRGNFPDRFSGHQFPNYSSELNVNALLLGDSALYLCASSLFGRGPGEGKLFFGSGTQLSVL.

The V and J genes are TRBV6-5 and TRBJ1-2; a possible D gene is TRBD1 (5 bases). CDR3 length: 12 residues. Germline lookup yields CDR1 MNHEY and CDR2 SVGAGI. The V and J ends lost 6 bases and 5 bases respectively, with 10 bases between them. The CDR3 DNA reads TGTGCCAGCAGGGGGGACTCTTATGGCTACACCTTC. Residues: CASRGDSYGYTF.